The 5 T cell receptor beta chains in this list originate from one sample, sequenced in a study of blood T cell repertoires in COVID-19. Method: immunoSEQ multiplex PCR; TCRdb's copy keeps in-frame clones and lacks some. The sample yields over 90,000 clones, roughly four fifths seen once. Sequencing was done on a sample of peripheral blood. The origin of the receptors is a middle-aged man with active or convalescent COVID-19.

The V gene is TRBV19, the J gene TRBJ2-1; 8 bases are shared with TRBD2. Germline trimming cut 9 bases from V and 2 bases from J; bases unmatched to any gene: 6. CDR1 and CDR2 (germline): LNHDA, SQIVND (reference sequence). This CDR3 spans 14 amino acids. CDR3 DNA: TGTGCCAGCGGTGGCGGGGGGCCCTACAATGAGCAGTTCTTC. Translating gives CASGGGGPYNEQFF.

In this sample, this clone turned up once. This chain joins TRBV5-4 and TRBJ2-5; 11 bases agree with TRBD1. V dropped 0 bases and J dropped 7; count of bases not matched to a gene: 2. Germline V gene sequence: CDR1 SGHNT, CDR2 YYREEE (reference sequence). The CDR3 has 14 residues. The CDR3 loop is CASSLAGTGGTQYF. The CDR3 DNA reads as TGTGCCAGCAGCTTGGCCGGGACAGGGGGGACCCAGTACTTC.

The chain is built from TRBV3-1 (or the pseudogene TRBV3-2) and TRBJ2-7; 8 bases map to TRBD1. The CDR3 is 14 residues long. V lost 4 bases to trimming and J lost 6 bases; unmatched junction nucleotides: 8. The V gene's germline CDR1 is LGHDT and CDR2 YNNKEL (reference sequence). The CDR3 is CASSPRQGSGEQYV. In nucleotides, the CDR3 is TGTGCCAGCAGCCCTCGACAGGGGTCGGGCGAGCAGTACGTC.

The V call is TRBV6-5, the J call TRBJ2-3; D gene unclear. CDR1 and CDR2 from the germline V gene are MNHEY and SVGAGI. This CDR3 is built from 11 residues. Trimming took off 5 bases at V and 2 bases at J, with 2 bases between the two ends. CDR3 in DNA: TGTGCCAGCAGTCTCACAGATACGCAGTATTTT. It is translated as CASSLTDTQYF.

The chain has TRBV6-6 and TRBJ2-1; 10 bases map to TRBD2. CDR3 size: 14 residues. Trimming took 5 bases from V and 9 from J; bases not matched to a gene: 7. Germline CDR1 MNHNY, CDR2 SVGAGI (reference sequence). The CDR3 region has the DNA TGTGCCAGCAGTGGTAGCGGGGGGCGTAGTGAGCAGTTCTTC. This gives the protein CASSGSGGRSEQFF.